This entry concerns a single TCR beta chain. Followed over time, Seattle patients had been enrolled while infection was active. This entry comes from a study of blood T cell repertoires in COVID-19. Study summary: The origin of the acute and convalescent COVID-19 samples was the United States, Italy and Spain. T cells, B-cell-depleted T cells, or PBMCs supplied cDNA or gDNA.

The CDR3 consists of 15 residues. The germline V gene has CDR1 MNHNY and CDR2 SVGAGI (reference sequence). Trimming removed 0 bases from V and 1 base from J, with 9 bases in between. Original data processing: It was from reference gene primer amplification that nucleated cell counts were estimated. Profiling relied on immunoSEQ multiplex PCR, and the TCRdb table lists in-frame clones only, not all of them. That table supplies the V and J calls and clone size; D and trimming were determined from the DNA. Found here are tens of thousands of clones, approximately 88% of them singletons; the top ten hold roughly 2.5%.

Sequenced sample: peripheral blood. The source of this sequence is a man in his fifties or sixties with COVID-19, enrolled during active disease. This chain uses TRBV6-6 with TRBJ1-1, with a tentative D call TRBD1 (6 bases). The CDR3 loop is CASSYSGHQNTEAFF. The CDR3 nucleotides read TGTGCCAGCAGTTACTCGGGACACCAGAACACTGAAGCTTTCTTT.